This T cell receptor (beta chain) was captured by sequencing in a study of identical twins. Study-level results: It was cross-sectional statistical analysis, not following the same donors, that the conclusions relied on. Insertions were reduced in abundant cord blood beta clonotypes but not in memory repertoires.

A universal primer site came from template switching; cDNA carried unique molecular identifiers. From the 5' RACE reads, TCRdb called clonotypes with MiXCR, one entry per CDR3 protein. The repertoire holds about 200,000 distinct CDR3 sequences, about 10% seen once, with 8% to 10% in the top ten. Healthy Caucasians made up all donors. The CDR3 sequence is 18 residues long. Germline values: CDR1 SGHAT, CDR2 FQDESV (reference sequence). V lost 4 bases, J lost 4 bases, and 12 bases stayed unmatched. The table lists this clonotype with many counts. Its cognate antigen is unknown. The sequence was collected from a man in his fifties or sixties in good health. The material sequenced was memory T cells sorted from blood. The chain carries TRBV11-1 and TRBJ2-1, with 11 bases identical to TRBD2. The CDR3 DNA reads as TGTGCCAGCAGCTCCGCCCTCGGGGGGACTAGCGGTTACAATGAGCAGTTCTTC. Amino acids: CASSSALGGTSGYNEQFF.